What follows are 6 T cell receptor beta chains derived from one specimen sequenced in a study of blood T cell repertoires in COVID-19. Sequencing was performed with immunoSEQ multiplex PCR; in TCRdb, only in-frame clones are kept and a portion is missing. The sample lists about 40,000 clones, 91% occurring once. Sequenced material: peripheral blood. The receptors derive from a woman in her twenties or thirties in a cohort sampled during active COVID-19.

The J gene is TRBJ2-2, the V gene TRBV21-1; the DNA was not compared with TRBD1, the D call given in the table. TRBV21-1 is deemed a pseudogene. The CDR3 runs 15 residues. Written as DNA, the CDR3 is TGTGCCAGCAGAAAAATGGCCCTTAGGGGCGGGGAGCTGTTTTTT. Protein sequence: CASRKMALRGGELFF.

The chain is built from TRBV10-3 and TRBJ2-3, with 7 nucleotides matching TRBD1. V was clipped by 3 bases and J by 2 bases; unmatched bases: 5. Germline assignment: CDR1 ENHRY and CDR2 SYGVKD. The CDR3 is made up of 15 amino acids. Here the CDR3 DNA reads TGTGCCATCAGTGACGTCGGACAGGACACAGATACGCAGTATTTT. Translating it yields CAISDVGQDTDTQYF.

The V gene is TRBV5-1, the J gene TRBJ2-5, with TRBD1 identical over 7 bases. Per germline, CDR1 SGHRS and CDR2 YFSETQ. The CDR3 loop spans 16 amino acids. The J segment lost 1 base and the V segment lost 3 bases, leaving 9 bases of the junction unmatched. CDR3 bases: TGCGCCAGCAGCTCCACAGGGGCCCCCATCCAAGAGACCCAGTACTTC. Its translation is CASSSTGAPIQETQYF.

The chain links TRBV7-3 to TRBJ1-5; D is possibly TRBD1 (5 bases). V was pared by 2 bases and J by 7 bases, with 21 bases between. Germline V CDR1 and CDR2: SGHTA, FQGTGA. The CDR3 is 17 residues long. The CDR3 coding sequence is TGTGCCAGCAGCTTACGGCTTAGGGGCAGGGTAGGACAGCCCCAGCATTTT. This sequence encodes CASSLRLRGRVGQPQHF. Complete variable domain (other parts from reference TRBV7-3 and TRBJ1-5): GAGVSQTPSNKVTEKGKYVELRCDPISGHTALYWYRQSLGQGPEFLIYFQGTGAADDSGLPNDRFFAVRPEGSVSTLKIQRTERGDSAVYLCASSLRLRGRVGQPQHFGDGTRLSIL.

The chain couples TRBV9 to TRBJ1-5; possible D gene TRBD1, 5 bases. Trimming left V 3 bases short and J 1 base short, with 14 bases between. CDR3 length: 16 residues. Germline values: CDR1 SGDLS, CDR2 YYNGEE. The CDR3 DNA reads TGTGCCAGCAGCGGGGGCCTAGTCGGGAGCAATCAGCCCCAGCATTTT. Protein: CASSGGLVGSNQPQHF.

CDR3 amino acids: CASSPRLAVRLNEQFF. The CDR3 nucleotides are TGTGCCAGCAGCCCTCGCCTGGCGGTGCGACTCAATGAGCAGTTCTTC. The chain carries TRBV9 and TRBJ2-1; unclear D gene. Trimming pared 4 bases from V and 6 bases from J, leaving 20 bases between. The CDR3 is made up of 16 amino acids. CDR1 and CDR2 (germline): SGDLS, YYNGEE.